This T cell receptor (beta chain) was sequenced during a study of T cells in Graves' hyperthyroidism and ophthalmopathy. RNA transcripts gave rise to amplified TCR beta CDR3 regions. The primer set for the first-round RT-PCR of the TCR CDR3 was HTBI. TCRdb independently ran MiXCR on the multiplex PCR reads; one entry per CDR3 protein. The table lists some 600,000 distinct CDR3 sequences, about 45% of them singletons, with about 7.9% in the top ten. Study results and limitations: Blood shared most expanded thyroid clonotypes above 0.001. From stable hyperthyroidism, ophthalmopathy was set apart by a 13 V-J model. Ophthalmopathy was model-predicted a median about 6.9 months pre-onset.

Graves' hyperthyroidism qualified as stable when ophthalmopathy did not progress within 18 months. Germline CDR1 is SNHLY and CDR2 is FYNNEI. CDR3 size: 11 residues. V lost 8 bases to trimming and J lost 6 bases; unmatched junction nucleotides: 3. This clonotype occurred a few times. Its specificity is not known. Since a much larger clone is just one base distant, this may be a read error. The sequence came from a woman between 18 and 30 years old with Graves' hyperthyroidism. Sequencing used peripheral blood or thyroid tissue (not recorded which). The genes are TRBV2 and TRBJ2-7, with 8 bases identical to TRBD2. The chain's CDR3 is CASGLAAEQYF. The CDR3 DNA follows: TGTGCCAGCGGACTAGCTGCCGAGCAGTACTTC.